This TCR beta chain originates from a study of vaccination and CD4 T cells after COVID-19. Across the whole study: Blood was drawn a median roughly 68 days post second dose, range 14 to 241. Researchers treated control cultures with a CEFX pool, an HIV-1 Nef pool, or no peptide.

Once obtained from cultured CD4+ T cells, the DNA was sequenced using the Oncomine TCR Beta short-read assay. From the PCR reads, TCRdb called clonotypes with MiXCR, one entry per CDR3 protein. Of approximately 21,000 distinct CDR3 sequences listed, 67% are singletons. Treatment denoted: approximately 11-day PBMC culture with coronavirus spike peptide pools or control peptides (ViraFEST assay). The CDR3 sequence is 17 residues long. From germline, CDR1 is MNHNS and CDR2 SASEGT. V dropped 8 bases and J dropped 4; count of bases not matched to a gene: 17. Notes on this clonotype: Its antigen is unidentified.

The clonotype was recovered from a human donor who had recovered from COVID-19. The chain has TRBV6-1 and TRBJ1-2; 9 bases agree with TRBD1. Sequencing was performed on CD4+ T cells from blood, cultured in vitro. Here the CDR3 DNA reads TGTGCCAGCGCTACCCTTCGACAGGGGGATAAGGGCTATGGCTACACCTTC. It translates to CASATLRQGDKGYGYTF.